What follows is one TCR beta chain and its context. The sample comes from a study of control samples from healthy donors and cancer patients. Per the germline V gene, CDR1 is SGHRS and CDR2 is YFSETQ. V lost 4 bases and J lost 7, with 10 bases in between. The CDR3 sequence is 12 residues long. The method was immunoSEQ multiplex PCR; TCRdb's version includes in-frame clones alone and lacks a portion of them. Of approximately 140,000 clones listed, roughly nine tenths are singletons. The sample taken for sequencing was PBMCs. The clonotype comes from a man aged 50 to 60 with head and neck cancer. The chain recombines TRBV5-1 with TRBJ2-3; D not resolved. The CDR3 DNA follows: TGCGCCAGCAGCCCTGGCGGATATACGCAGTATTTT. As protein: CASSPGGYTQYF.